This is a list of T cell receptor beta chains from one sample in a study of Ad26.COV2.S vaccination and SARS-CoV-2 variants. Measured with immunoSEQ multiplex PCR; TCRdb has only the in-frame clones, and not every one. The table shows approximately 250,000 clones, with around nine tenths occurring only once. The source was peripheral blood, collected in a trial of Ad26.COV2.S vaccine versus placebo. Every receptor here comes from a person aged 18-65 years who received the Ad26.COV2.S COVID-19 vaccine or a placebo. Both conserved end residues are part of each CDR3. The D gene is left open where the match is weak. The size field is filled for only some rows; it gives once, few, many or a size class.

clone_size d_call j_call v_call cdr3_aa cdr3_nt
NA NA TRBJ1-2 TRBV5-1 CASSFDPNYGYTF TGCGCCAGCAGCTTCGACCCCAACTATGGCTACACCTTC
NA NA TRBJ2-5 TRBV29-1 CSVEDSQGQETQYF TGCAGCGTTGAAGATTCGCAGGGACAAGAGACCCAGTACTTC
NA TRBD1 TRBJ1-1 TRBV7-8 CASSHRTGGTFF TGTGCCAGCAGCCATCGGACAGGGGGCACTTTCTTT
NA NA TRBJ2-6 TRBV6-6 CASSGTFSGANVLTF TGTGCCAGTTCAGGGACTTTTTCTGGGGCCAACGTCCTGACTTTC
NA TRBD1 TRBJ2-3 TRBV27 CASRGQGATDTQYF TGTGCCAGCAGGGGACAGGGGGCAACAGATACGCAGTATTTT
NA TRBD2 TRBJ2-2 TRBV20-1 CSASSGSTGELFF TGCAGTGCTAGTAGCGGGAGCACCGGGGAGCTGTTTTTT
NA TRBD1 TRBJ1-2 TRBV4-3 CASSQDRLTGVYGYTF TGCGCCAGCAGCCAAGATAGGCTGACAGGGGTTTATGGCTACACCTTC
NA NA TRBJ1-3 TRBV5-6 CASGGSGNTIYF TGTGCCAGCGGGGGCTCTGGAAACACCATATATTTT
once NA TRBJ2-3 TRBV5-4 CASNRAGGATDTQYF TGTGCCAGCAATAGGGCAGGAGGGGCCACAGATACGCAGTATTTT
NA NA TRBJ1-5 TRBV4-3 CASSQEAEINQPQHF TGCGCCAGCAGCCAAGAAGCTGAAATTAATCAGCCCCAGCATTTT
NA TRBD1 TRBJ1-1 TRBV27 CASGRDRGYIEAFF TGTGCCAGCGGGAGGGACAGGGGCTATATTGAAGCTTTCTTT